In its sample, the clone carrying this T cell receptor (beta chain) was seen once. These data belong to a study of blood T cell repertoires in COVID-19. On the study more broadly: The United States, Italy and Spain supplied acute and convalescent COVID-19 samples. T cells, B-cell-depleted T cells, or PBMCs provided the cDNA or gDNA that served as material.

Deletions cut 1 base from V and 0 bases from J, with 9 bases between. The CDR3 extends over 15 amino acids. From germline, CDR1 is SGHTA and CDR2 FQGTGA. Original handling: Reference gene primer amplification gave estimated nucleated cell counts. Measured with immunoSEQ multiplex PCR; TCRdb has only the in-frame clones, and not every one. V, J and clone size are those of that table, while D and trimming were read from the DNA. The sample contains roughly 250,000 clones, about 87% of which appear only once. This TCR came from a man in his sixties who had recovered from COVID-19. The chain recombines TRBV7-3 with TRBJ1-2; D call uncertain. Sequenced material: peripheral blood. Here the CDR3 reads CASSLNRVSNYGYTF. The CDR3, as DNA: TGTGCCAGCAGCTTAAATCGGGTTTCTAACTATGGCTACACCTTC. Full variable domain (remainder filled in from reference TRBV7-3 and TRBJ1-2): GAGVSQTPSNKVTEKGKYVELRCDPISGHTALYWYRQSLGQGPEFLIYFQGTGAADDSGLPNDRFFAVRPEGSVSTLKIQRTERGDSAVYLCASSLNRVSNYGYTFGSGTRLTVV.